This T cell receptor beta chain comes out of a study of CD8 T cells in Susac syndrome. RNA in amounts of roughly 0.5 to 1 ug was reverse transcribed with random hexamers. The immunoSEQ assay covered 54 Vbeta and 13 Jbeta segments for CDR3. MiXCR was run by TCRdb on the immunoSEQ multiplex PCR reads, yielding one entry per CDR3 protein. The table has more than 250,000 distinct CDR3 sequences, about 90% seen once. The CDR3 loop spans 15 amino acids. The V and J ends lost 3 bases and 4 bases, in that order; junction bases with no gene match: 4. Germline CDR1 is LGHDT and CDR2 is YNNKEL (reference sequence).

The sample consisted of CD4+ T cells from PBMCs. The source is a human donor with multiple sclerosis. V gene TRBV3-1 combines with J gene TRBJ2-5, with TRBD2 matching over 11 bases. The CDR3 spells CASSHGTSGPETQYF. The DNA for the CDR3 is TGTGCCAGCAGCCACGGGACTAGCGGCCCAGAGACCCAGTACTTC.